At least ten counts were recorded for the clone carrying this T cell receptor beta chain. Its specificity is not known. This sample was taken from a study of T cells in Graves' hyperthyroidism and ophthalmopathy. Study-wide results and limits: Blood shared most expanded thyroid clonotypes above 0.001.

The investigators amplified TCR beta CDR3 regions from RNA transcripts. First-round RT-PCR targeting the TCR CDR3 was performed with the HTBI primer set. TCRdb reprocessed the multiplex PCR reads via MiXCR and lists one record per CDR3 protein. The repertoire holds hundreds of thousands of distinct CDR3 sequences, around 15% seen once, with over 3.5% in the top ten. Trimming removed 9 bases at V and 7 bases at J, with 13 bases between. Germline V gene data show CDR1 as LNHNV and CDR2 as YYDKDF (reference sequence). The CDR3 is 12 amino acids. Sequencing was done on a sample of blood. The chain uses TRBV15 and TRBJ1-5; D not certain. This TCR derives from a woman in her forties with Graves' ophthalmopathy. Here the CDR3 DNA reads TGTGCCACTACAGAGTTCTCCCAGCCCCAGCATTTT. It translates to CATTEFSQPQHF.